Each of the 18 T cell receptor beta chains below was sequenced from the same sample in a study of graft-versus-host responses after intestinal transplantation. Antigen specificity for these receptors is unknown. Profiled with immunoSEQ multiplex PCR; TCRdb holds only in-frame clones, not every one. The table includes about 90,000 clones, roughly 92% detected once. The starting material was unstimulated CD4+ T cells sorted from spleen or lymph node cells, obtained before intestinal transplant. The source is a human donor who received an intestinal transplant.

CDR3 in amino acids: CASSDSASEQFF. The CDR3, as DNA: TGTGCCAGCAGTGACTCGGCGAGTGAGCAGTTCTTC. This sequence joins TRBV6-4 and TRBJ2-1; D uncertain. The V gene lost 0 bases and the J gene lost 9 bases, with 6 bases spanning the gap. CDR1 MRHNA and CDR2 SNTAGT come from the germline V gene. The CDR3 totals 12 residues.

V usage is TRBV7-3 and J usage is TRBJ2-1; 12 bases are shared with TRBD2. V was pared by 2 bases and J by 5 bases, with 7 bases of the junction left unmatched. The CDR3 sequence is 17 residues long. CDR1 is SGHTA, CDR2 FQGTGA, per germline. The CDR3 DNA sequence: TGTGCCAGCAGCTTACCCCTCCGGACTAGCGGGAACAATGAGCAGTTCTTC. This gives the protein CASSLPLRTSGNNEQFF.

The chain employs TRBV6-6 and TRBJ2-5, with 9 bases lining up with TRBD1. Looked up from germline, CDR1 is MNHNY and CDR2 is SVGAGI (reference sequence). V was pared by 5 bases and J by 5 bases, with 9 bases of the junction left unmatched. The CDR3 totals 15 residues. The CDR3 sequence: CASSRDRGRRETQYF. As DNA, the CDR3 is TGTGCCAGCAGTAGAGACAGGGGGAGGAGGGAGACCCAGTACTTC.

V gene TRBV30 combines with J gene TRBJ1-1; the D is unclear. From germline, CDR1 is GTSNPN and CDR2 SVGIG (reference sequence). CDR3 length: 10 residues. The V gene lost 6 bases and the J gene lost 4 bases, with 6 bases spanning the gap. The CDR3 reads CACRATEAFF. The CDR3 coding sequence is TGTGCCTGTCGGGCCACTGAAGCTTTCTTT.

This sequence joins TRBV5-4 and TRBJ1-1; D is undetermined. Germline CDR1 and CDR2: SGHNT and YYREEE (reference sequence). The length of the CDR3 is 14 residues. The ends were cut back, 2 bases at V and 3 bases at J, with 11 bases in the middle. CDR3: CASSFPGPDTEAFF. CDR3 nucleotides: TGTGCCAGCAGCTTCCCAGGACCGGACACTGAAGCTTTCTTT.

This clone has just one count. CDR3 sequence: CASSWGSSEQYF. The CDR3 DNA sequence: TGTGCCAGCAGTTGGGGATCAAGCGAGCAGTACTTC. This chain uses TRBV28 with TRBJ2-7; D not resolved. This CDR3 is 12 amino acids long. Germline CDR1 MDHEN, CDR2 SYDVKM. V lost 4 bases, J lost 6 bases, and 10 bases lay in between.

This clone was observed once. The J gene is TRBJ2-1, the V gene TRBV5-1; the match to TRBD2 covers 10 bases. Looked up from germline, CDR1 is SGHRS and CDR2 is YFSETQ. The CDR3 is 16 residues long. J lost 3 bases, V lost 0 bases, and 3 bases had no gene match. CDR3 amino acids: CASSLAGLADYNEQFF. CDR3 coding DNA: TGCGCCAGCAGCTTGGCTGGACTAGCGGACTACAATGAGCAGTTCTTC.

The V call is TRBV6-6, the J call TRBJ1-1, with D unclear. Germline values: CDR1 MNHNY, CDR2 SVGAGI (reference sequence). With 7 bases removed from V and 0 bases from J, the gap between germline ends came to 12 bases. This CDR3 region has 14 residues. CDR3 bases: TGTGCCAGCAAGGCCGGAGGGATGAACACTGAAGCTTTCTTT. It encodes CASKAGGMNTEAFF.

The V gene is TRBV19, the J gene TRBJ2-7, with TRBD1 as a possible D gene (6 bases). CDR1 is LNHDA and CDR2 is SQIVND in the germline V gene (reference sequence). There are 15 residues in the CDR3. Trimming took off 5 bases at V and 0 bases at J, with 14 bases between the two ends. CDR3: CASSQTGPGSYEQYF. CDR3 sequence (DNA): TGTGCCAGTAGTCAGACAGGTCCGGGCTCCTACGAGCAGTACTTC.

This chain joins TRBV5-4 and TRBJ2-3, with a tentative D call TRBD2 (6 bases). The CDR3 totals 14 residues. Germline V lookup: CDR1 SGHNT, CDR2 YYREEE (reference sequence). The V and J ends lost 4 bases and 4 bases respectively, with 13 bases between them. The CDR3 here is CASSGTGDPDTQYF. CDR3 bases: TGTGCCAGCAGCGGAACGGGAGACCCAGATACGCAGTATTTT. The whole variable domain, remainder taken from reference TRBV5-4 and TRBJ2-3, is ETGVTQSPTHLIKTRGQQVTLRCSSQSGHNTVSWYQQALGQGPQFIFQYYREEENGRGNFPPRFSGLQFPNYSSELNVNALELDDSALYLCASSGTGDPDTQYFGPGTRLTVL.

DNA for the CDR3: TGTGCCAGCAGCCGAGGGTTAACAGGGAGAGGATATGGCTACACCTTC. Translating it yields CASSRGLTGRGYGYTF. The chain recombines TRBV7-9 with TRBJ1-2; possible D gene TRBD1, 6 bases. Germline CDR1 SEHNR, CDR2 FQNEAQ (reference sequence). V lost 5 bases and J lost 5, with 21 bases in between. This CDR3 is 16 amino acids long.

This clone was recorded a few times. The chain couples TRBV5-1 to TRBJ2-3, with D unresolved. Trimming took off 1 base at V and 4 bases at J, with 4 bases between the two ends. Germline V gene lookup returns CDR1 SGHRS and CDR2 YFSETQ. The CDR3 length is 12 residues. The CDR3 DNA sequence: TGCGCCAGCAGCTTGTGGGCAGATACGCAGTATTTT. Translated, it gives CASSLWADTQYF.

CDR3 sequence: CASSYSGVLSGTSGRDNEQFF. DNA of the CDR3: TGTGCCAGTAGCTACTCAGGGGTATTATCCGGGACTAGCGGGAGGGACAATGAGCAGTTCTTC. The chain has TRBV19 and TRBJ2-1; 16 bases are a match to TRBD2. With 6 bases clipped from V and 5 bases from J, the junction kept 19 bases outside the gene matches. The germline V gene encodes CDR1 LNHDA and CDR2 SQIVND (reference sequence). The CDR3 is 21 residues long.

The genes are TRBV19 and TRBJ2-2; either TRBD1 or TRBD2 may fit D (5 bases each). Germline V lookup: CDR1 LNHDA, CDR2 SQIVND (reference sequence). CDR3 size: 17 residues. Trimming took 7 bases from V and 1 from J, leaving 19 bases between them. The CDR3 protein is CASIGTTNLRNTGELFF. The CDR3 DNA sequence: TGTGCCAGTATCGGGACCACTAACTTACGGAACACCGGGGAGCTGTTTTTT.

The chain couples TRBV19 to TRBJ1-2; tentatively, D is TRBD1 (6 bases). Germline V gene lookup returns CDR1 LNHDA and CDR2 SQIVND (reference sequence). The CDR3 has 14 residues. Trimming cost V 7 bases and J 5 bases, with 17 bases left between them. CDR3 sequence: CASTGGVGAYGYTF. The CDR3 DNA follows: TGTGCCAGTACTGGGGGCGTAGGAGCGTATGGCTACACCTTC.

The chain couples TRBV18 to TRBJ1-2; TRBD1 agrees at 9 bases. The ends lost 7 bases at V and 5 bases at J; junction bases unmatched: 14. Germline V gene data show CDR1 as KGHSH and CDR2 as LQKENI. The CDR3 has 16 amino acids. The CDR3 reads CASFPGQGSLAYGYTF. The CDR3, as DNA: TGTGCCAGCTTCCCGGGACAGGGAAGTTTAGCATATGGCTACACCTTC.

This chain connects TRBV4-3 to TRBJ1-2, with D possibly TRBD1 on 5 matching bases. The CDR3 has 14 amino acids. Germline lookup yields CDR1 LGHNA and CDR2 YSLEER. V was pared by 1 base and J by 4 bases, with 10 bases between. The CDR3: CASSQGGAPYGYTF. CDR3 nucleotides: TGCGCCAGCAGCCAAGGTGGGGCCCCCTATGGCTACACCTTC.

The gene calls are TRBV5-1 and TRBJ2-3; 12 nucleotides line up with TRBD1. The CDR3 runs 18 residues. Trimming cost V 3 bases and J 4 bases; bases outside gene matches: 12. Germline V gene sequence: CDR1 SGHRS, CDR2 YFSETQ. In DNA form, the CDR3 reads TGCGCCAGCAGCTCGGGACAGGGGGCTAACCAGAGCCCAGATACGCAGTATTTT. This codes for CASSSGQGANQSPDTQYF.